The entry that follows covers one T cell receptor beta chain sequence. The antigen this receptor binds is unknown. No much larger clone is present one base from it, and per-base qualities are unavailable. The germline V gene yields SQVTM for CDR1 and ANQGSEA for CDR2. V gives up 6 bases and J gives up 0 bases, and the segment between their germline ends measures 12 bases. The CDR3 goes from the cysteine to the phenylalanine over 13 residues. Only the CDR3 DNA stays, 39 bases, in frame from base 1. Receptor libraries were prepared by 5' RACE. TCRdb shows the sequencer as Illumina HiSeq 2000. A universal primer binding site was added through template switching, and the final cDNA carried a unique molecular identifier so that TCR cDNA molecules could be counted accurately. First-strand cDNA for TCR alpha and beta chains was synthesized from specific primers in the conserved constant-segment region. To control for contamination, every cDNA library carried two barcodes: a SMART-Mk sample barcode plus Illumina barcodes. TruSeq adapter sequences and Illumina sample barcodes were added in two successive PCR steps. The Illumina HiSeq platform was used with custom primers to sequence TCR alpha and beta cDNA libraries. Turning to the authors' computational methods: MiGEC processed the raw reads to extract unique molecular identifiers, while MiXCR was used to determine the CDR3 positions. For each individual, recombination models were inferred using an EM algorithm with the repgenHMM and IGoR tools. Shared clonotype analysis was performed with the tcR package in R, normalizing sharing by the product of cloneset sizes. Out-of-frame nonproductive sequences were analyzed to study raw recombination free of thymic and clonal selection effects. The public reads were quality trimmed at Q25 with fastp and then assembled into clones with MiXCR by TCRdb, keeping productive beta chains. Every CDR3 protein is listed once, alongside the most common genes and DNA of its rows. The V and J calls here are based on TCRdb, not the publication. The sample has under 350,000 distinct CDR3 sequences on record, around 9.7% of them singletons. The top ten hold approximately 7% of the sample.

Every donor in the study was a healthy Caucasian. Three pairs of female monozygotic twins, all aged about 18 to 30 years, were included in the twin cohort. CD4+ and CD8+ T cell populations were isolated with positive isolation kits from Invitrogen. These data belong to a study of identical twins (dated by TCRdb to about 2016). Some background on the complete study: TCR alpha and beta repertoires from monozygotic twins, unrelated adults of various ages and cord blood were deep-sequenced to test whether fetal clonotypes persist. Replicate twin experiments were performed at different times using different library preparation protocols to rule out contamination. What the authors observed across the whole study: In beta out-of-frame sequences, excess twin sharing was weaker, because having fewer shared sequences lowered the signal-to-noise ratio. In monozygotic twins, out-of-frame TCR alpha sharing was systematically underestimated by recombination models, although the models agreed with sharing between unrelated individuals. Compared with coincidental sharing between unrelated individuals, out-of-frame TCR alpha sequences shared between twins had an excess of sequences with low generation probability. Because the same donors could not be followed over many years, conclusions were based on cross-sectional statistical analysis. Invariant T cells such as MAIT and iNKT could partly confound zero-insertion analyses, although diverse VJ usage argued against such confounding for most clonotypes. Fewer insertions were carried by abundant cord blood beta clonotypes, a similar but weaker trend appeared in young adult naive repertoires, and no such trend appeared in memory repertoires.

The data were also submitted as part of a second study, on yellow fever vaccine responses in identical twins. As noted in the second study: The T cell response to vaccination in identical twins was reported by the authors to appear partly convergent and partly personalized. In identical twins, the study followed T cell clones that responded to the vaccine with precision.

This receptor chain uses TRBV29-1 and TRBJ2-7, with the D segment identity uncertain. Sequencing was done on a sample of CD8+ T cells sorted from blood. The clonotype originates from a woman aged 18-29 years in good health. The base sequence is TGCAGCGTACGGCTCTCCAGCTCCTACGAGCAGTACTTC. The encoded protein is CSVRLSSSYEQYF.